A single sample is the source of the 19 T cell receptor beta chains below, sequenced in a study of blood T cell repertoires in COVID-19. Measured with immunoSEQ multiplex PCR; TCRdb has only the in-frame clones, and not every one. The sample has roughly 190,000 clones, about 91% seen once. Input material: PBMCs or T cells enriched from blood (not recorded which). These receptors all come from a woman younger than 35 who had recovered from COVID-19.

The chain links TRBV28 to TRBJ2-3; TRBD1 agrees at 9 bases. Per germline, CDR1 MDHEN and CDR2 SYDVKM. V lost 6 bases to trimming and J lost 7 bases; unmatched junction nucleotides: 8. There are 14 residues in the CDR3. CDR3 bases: TGTGCCAGCAGCCTGACAGGGGGGAGAAATACGCAGTATTTT. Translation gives CASSLTGGRNTQYF.

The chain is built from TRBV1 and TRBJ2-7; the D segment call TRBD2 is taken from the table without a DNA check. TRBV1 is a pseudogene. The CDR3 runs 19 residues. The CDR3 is CTSSQGGLAGGHYGYEQYF. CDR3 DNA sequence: TGCACCAGCAGCCAAGGGGGACTAGCGGGAGGACATTACGGGTACGAGCAGTACTTC.

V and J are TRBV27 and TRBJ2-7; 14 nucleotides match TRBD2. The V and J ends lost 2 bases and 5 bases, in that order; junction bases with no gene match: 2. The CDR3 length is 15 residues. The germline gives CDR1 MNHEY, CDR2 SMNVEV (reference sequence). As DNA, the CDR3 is TGTGCCAGCAGTTTAGGGACTAGCGGGAGCAACGAGCAGTACTTC. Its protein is CASSLGTSGSNEQYF.

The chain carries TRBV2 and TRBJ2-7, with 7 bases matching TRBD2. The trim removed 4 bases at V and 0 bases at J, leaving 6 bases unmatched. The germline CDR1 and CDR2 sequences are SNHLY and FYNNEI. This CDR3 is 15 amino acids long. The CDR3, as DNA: TGTGCCAGCAGTGCGACGCTAGCGGTCTCCTACGAGCAGTACTTC. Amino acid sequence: CASSATLAVSYEQYF.

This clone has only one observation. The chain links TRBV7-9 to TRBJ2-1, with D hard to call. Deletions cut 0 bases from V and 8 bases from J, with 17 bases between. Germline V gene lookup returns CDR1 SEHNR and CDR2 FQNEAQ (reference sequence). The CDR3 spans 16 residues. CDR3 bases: TGTGCCAGCAGCTTAGCTCTGGGCGCACGGCGCGATGAGCAGTTCTTC. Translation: CASSLALGARRDEQFF.

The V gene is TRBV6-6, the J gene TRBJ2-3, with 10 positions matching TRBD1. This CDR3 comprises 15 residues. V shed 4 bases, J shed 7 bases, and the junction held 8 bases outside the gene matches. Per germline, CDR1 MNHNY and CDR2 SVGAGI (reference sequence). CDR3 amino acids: CASSSQDRGGNTQYF. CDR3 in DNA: TGTGCCAGCAGTTCCCAGGACAGGGGGGGGAATACGCAGTATTTT.

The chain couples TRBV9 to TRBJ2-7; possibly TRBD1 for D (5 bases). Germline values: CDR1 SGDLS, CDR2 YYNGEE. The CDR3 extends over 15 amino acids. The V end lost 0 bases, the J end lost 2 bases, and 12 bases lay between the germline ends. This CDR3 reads CASSVASGHTYEQYF. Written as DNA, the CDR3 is TGTGCCAGCAGCGTAGCCAGTGGACATACCTACGAGCAGTACTTC.

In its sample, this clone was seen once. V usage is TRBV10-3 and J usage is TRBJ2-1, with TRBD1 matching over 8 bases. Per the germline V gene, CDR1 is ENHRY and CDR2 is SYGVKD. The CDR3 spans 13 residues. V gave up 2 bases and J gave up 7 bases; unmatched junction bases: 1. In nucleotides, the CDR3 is TGTGCCATCAGTGAGCAGGGGGCTAATGAGCAGTTCTTC. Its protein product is CAISEQGANEQFF.

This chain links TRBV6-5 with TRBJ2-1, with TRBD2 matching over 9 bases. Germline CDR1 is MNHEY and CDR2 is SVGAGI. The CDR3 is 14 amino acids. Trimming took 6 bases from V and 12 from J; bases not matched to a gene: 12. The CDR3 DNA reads TGTGCCAGCAGCCGGTTTTTGCGGGAGGGCCCGCAGTTCTTC. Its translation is CASSRFLREGPQFF.

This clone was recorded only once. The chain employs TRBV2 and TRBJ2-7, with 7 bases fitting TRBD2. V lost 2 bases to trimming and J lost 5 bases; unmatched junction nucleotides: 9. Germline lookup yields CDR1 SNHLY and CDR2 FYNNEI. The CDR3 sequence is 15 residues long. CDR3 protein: CASSEMAGAVDEQYF. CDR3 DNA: TGTGCCAGCAGTGAAATGGCGGGAGCAGTTGACGAGCAGTACTTC.

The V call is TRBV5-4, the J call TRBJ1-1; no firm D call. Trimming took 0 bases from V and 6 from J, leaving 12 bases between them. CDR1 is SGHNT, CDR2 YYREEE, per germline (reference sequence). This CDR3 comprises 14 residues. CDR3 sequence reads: CASSLVPPGAEAFF. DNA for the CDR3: TGTGCCAGCAGCTTGGTTCCCCCTGGAGCTGAAGCTTTCTTT.

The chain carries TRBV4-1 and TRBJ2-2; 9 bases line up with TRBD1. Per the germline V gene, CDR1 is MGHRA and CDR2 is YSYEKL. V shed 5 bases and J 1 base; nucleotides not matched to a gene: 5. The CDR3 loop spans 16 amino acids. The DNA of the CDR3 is TGCGCCAGCAGCTTCAGACAGGGGGGGAACACCGGGGAGCTGTTTTTT. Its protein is CASSFRQGGNTGELFF.

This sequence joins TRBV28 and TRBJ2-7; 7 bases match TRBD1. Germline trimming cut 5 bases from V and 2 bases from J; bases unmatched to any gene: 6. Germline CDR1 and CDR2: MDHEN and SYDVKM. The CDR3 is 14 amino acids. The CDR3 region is CASSSRDRAYEQYF. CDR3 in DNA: TGTGCCAGCAGTAGCCGGGACAGAGCCTACGAGCAGTACTTC.

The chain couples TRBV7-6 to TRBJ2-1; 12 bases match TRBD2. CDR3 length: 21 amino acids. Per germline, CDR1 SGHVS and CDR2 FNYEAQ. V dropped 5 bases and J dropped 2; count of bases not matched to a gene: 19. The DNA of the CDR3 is TGTGCCAGCAGCGAAAACACCCTCCGGCTAGCGGGAGGGATGCCCTACAATGAGCAGTTCTTC. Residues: CASSENTLRLAGGMPYNEQFF.

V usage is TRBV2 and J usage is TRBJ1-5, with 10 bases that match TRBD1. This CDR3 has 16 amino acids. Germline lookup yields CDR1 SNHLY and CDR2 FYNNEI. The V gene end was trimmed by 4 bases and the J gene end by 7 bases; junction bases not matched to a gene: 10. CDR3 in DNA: TGTGCCAGCAGTGTCGAGGGACAGGGGTTAGGGCAGCCCCAGCATTTT. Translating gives CASSVEGQGLGQPQHF.

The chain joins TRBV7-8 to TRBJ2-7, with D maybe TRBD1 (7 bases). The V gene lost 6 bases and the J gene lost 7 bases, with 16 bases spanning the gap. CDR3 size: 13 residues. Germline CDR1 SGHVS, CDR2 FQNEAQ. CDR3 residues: CASSYQGGGEQYF. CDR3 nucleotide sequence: TGTGCCAGCAGTTATCAGGGGGGAGGAGAGCAGTACTTC.

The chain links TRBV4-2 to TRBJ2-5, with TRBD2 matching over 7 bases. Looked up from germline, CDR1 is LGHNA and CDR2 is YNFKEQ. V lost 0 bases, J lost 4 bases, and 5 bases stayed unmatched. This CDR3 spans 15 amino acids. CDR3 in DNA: TGTGCCAGCAGCCAAGATGGGACTAACTTAGAGACCCAGTACTTC. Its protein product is CASSQDGTNLETQYF.

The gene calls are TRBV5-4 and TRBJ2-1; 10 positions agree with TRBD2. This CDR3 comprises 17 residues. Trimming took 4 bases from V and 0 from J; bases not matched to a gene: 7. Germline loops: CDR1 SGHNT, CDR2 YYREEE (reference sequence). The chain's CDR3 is CASSAPAGGSSYNEQFF. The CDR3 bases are TGTGCCAGCAGCGCCCCAGCGGGAGGGAGCTCCTACAATGAGCAGTTCTTC.

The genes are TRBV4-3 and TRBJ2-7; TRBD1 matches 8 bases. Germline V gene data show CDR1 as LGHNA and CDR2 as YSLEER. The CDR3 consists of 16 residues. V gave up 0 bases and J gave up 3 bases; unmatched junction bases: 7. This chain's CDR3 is CASSQDINRGFYEQYF. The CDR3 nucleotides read TGCGCCAGCAGCCAAGATATTAACAGGGGGTTCTACGAGCAGTACTTC.